The T cell receptor beta chain described here comes from a study of blood T cell repertoires in COVID-19. Across the study: Donors in the United States, Italy and Spain gave samples during acute or convalescent COVID-19. Nucleic acid was either cDNA or gDNA, and it came from T cells, B-cell-depleted T cells, or PBMCs.

Sequencing was performed with immunoSEQ multiplex PCR; in TCRdb, only in-frame clones are kept and a portion is missing. Found here are approximately 350,000 clones, less than 90% of them singletons; the top ten hold about 7.6%. Germline V gene data show CDR1 as SQVTM and CDR2 as ANQGSEA. Trimming pared 8 bases from V and 5 bases from J, leaving 16 bases between. The CDR3 is 13 amino acids. This sequence originates from a woman in her sixties with COVID-19, enrolled during active disease. This chain uses TRBV29-1 with TRBJ1-5; TRBD1 is a possible D gene (6 bases). The source material was peripheral blood. CDR3 sequence reads: CSIRTGGDQPQHF. The CDR3 coding sequence is TGCAGCATTCGGACGGGGGGCGATCAGCCCCAGCATTTT.